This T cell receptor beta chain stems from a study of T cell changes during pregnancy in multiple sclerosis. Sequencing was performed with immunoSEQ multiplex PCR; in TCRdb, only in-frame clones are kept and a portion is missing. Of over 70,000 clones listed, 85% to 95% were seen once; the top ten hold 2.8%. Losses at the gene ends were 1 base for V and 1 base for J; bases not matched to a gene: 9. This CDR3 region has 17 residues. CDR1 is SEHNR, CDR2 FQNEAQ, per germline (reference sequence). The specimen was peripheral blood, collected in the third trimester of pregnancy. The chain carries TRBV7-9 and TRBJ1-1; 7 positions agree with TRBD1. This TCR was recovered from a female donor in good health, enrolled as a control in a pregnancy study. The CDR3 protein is CASSLVATHRGNTEAFF. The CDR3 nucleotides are TGTGCCAGCAGCTTAGTAGCGACCCACAGGGGGAACACTGAAGCTTTCTTT.